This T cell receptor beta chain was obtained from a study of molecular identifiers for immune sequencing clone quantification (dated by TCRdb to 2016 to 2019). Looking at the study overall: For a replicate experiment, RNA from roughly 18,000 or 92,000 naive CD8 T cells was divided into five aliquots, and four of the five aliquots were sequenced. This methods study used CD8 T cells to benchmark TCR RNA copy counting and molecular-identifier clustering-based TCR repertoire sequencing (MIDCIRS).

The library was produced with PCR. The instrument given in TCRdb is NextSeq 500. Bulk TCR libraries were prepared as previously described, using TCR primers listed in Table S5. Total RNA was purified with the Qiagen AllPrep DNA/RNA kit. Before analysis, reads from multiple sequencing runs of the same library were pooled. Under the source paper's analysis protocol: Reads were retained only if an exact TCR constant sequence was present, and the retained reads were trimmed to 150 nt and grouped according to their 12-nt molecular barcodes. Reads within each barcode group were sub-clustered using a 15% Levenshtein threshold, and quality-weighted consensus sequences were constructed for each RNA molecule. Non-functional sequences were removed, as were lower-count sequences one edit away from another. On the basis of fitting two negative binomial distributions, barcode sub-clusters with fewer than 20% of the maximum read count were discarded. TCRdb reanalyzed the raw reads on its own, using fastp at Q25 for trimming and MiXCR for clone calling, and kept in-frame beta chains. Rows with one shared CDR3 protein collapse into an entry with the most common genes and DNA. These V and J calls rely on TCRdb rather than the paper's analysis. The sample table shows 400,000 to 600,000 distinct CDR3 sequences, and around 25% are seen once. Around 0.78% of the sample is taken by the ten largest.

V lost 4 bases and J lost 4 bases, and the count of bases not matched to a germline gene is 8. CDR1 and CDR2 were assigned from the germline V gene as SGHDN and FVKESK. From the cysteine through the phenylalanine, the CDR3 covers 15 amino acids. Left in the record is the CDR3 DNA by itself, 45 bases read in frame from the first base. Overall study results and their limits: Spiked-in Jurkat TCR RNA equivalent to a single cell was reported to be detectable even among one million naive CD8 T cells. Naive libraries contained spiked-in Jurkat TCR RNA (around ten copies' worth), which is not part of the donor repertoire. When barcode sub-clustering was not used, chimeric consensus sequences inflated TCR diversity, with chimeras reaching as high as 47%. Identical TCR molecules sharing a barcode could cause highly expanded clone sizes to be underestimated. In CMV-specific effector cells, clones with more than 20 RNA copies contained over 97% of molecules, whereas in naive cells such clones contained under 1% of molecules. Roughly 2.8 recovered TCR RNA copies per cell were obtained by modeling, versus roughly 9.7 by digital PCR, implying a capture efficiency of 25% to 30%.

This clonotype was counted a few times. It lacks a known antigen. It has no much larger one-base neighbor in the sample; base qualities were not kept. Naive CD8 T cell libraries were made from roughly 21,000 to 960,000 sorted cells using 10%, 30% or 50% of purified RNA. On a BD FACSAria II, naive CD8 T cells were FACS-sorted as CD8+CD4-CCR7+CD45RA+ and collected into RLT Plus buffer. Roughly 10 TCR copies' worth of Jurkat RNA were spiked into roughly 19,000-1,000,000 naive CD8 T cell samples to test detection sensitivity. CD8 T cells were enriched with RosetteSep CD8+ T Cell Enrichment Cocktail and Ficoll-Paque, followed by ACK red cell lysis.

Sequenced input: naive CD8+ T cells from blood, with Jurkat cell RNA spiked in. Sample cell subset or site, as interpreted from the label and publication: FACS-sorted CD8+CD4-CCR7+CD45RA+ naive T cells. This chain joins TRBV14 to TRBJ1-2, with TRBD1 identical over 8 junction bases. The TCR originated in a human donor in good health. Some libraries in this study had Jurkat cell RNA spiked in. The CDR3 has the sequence CASSLLPGQVYGYTF. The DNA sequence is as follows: TGTGCCAGCAGCCTTCTGCCGGGACAGGTCTATGGCTACACCTTC.